The 6 T cell receptor beta chains in this list originate from one sample, sequenced in a study of cytomegalovirus exposure and HLA in healthy donors. The PCR employed 60 Vbeta primers together with 13 Jbeta primers. The protocol was immunoSEQ multiplex PCR, while the TCRdb copy is restricted to in-frame clones and leaves out a portion. The sample comprises fewer than 120,000 clones, 76% of which are singletons, and around an eighth rests with the top ten. The sequencing sample was made of PBMCs. The receptors here all came from a young man in good health and CMV-seropositive.

V is TRBV4-3 and J is TRBJ1-5, with D maybe TRBD1 (5 bases). Germline loops: CDR1 LGHNA, CDR2 YSLEER. CDR3 length: 14 amino acids. Between the trimmed V and J ends, which lost 0 bases and 7 bases, there was a span of 10 bases. The CDR3 nucleotides read TGCGCCAGCAGCCAAGAAGCAGGGAGGCAGCCCCAGCATTTT. As protein: CASSQEAGRQPQHF.

This clone is a singleton in its sample. The chain is built from TRBV29-1 and TRBJ2-1; 8 bases line up with TRBD1. Per the germline V gene, CDR1 is SQVTM and CDR2 is ANQGSEA. V shed 1 base and J 6 bases; nucleotides not matched to a gene: 11. This CDR3 has 16 amino acids. The CDR3 spells CSVEAYAGGTFNEQFF. CDR3 in DNA: TGCAGCGTTGAAGCGTATGCAGGGGGCACTTTCAATGAGCAGTTCTTC.

The V call is TRBV9, the J call TRBJ2-2, with 7 bases matching TRBD2. This CDR3 has 15 residues. Germline values: CDR1 SGDLS, CDR2 YYNGEE. The trim removed 5 bases at V and 3 bases at J, leaving 7 bases unmatched. The CDR3 here is CASRPWGGDTGELFF. For the CDR3, the DNA is TGTGCCAGCAGGCCGTGGGGGGGTGACACCGGGGAGCTGTTTTTT.

This rearrangement joins TRBV18 to TRBJ1-5, with TRBD1 as a possible D gene (5 bases). CDR1 is KGHSH, CDR2 LQKENI, per germline. CDR3 size: 13 residues. V lost 5 bases and J lost 3, with 8 bases in between. The CDR3 sequence is CASSGANNQPQHF. The CDR3 nucleotides are TGTGCCAGCTCAGGGGCCAACAATCAGCCCCAGCATTTT.

This chain connects TRBV9 to TRBJ2-2; 11 bases fit TRBD2. Germline V lookup: CDR1 SGDLS, CDR2 YYNGEE. The CDR3 contains 15 residues. The V segment lost 2 bases and the J segment 6 bases; nucleotides outside the gene matches: 3. DNA of the CDR3: TGTGCCAGCAGCGTTAGCGGGGGGGCTTCCGGGGAGCTGTTTTTT. Amino acid sequence: CASSVSGGASGELFF.

This clone was detected a few times. The chain carries TRBV30 and TRBJ2-1, with D tentatively TRBD2 (6 bases). CDR1 and CDR2 (germline): GTSNPN, SVGIG (reference sequence). The CDR3 consists of 11 residues. Trimming stripped 3 bases from V and 10 bases from J, with 10 bases between. The CDR3 here is CAWRLAGEQFF. The CDR3 nucleotides are TGTGCCTGGAGACTAGCCGGGGAGCAGTTCTTC.